The 26 T cell receptor beta chains below all came from one sample that was sequenced in a study of blood T cell repertoires in COVID-19. The assay was immunoSEQ multiplex PCR, and TCRdb's table has in-frame clones only and misses some. The sample has about 240,000 clones, approximately 83% seen once. The sample consisted of peripheral blood. These receptors all stem from a woman between 25 and 40 years old who had recovered from COVID-19.

The chain has TRBV4-2 and TRBJ1-4; weak D call: TRBD1 (6 bases). The V gene lost 0 bases and the J gene lost 7 bases, with 12 bases spanning the gap. The CDR3 contains 15 residues. The germline V gene encodes CDR1 LGHNA and CDR2 YNFKEQ. Here the CDR3 reads CASSQEALRGEKLFF. The CDR3 DNA follows: TGTGCCAGCAGCCAAGAGGCTCTCAGGGGTGAAAAACTGTTTTTT.

V gene TRBV7-2 combines with J gene TRBJ2-5; TRBD1 matches at 7 bases. The V segment lost 5 bases and the J segment 3 bases; nucleotides outside the gene matches: 6. CDR1 SGHTA and CDR2 FQGNSA come from the germline V gene. This CDR3 contains 14 residues. The CDR3 sequence: CASSTNRGKETQYF. As DNA, the CDR3 is TGTGCCAGCAGCACGAACAGGGGTAAAGAGACCCAGTACTTC.

The gene calls are TRBV2 and TRBJ2-3, with 11 bases fitting TRBD1. With V trimmed by 6 bases and J by 5 bases, 7 bases remained unmatched. CDR1 SNHLY and CDR2 FYNNEI come from the germline V gene. This CDR3 has 15 residues. The CDR3 DNA is TGTGCCAGCAGACCAGGACAGGGGGCTTTAGATACGCAGTATTTT. As protein: CASRPGQGALDTQYF.

The V call is TRBV5-5, the J call TRBJ1-5, with no clear D. Trimming cost V 10 bases and J 6 bases, with 23 bases left between them. The CDR3 contains 15 residues. Germline V lookup: CDR1 SGHKS, CDR2 YYEKEE (reference sequence). In nucleotides, the CDR3 is TGTGCCCCGGAACAGAACCTCAAGGATGCTCAGCCCCAGCATTTT. Translation: CAPEQNLKDAQPQHF.

The chain couples TRBV19 to TRBJ2-1, with TRBD2 matching 11 bases. The CDR3 totals 15 residues. Germline trimming cut 4 bases from V and 8 bases from J; bases unmatched to any gene: 7. CDR1 and CDR2 from the germline V gene are LNHDA and SQIVND (reference sequence). CDR3 loop: CASSTLAGGGYEQFF. CDR3 bases: TGTGCCAGTAGTACCCTAGCGGGGGGAGGGTATGAGCAGTTCTTC.

This chain joins TRBV7-8 and TRBJ2-7, with 7 bases identical to TRBD1. V lost 5 bases and J lost 5; bases outside the gene matches: 18. The germline V gene encodes CDR1 SGHVS and CDR2 FQNEAQ. There are 17 residues in the CDR3. The CDR3 sequence is CASSPPVETGILDEQYF. CDR3 nucleotides: TGTGCCAGCAGCCCCCCCGTTGAGACAGGGATTCTCGACGAGCAGTACTTC. Based on the CDR3 plus reference TRBV7-8 and TRBJ2-7, the full variable domain is GAGVSQSPRYKVAKRGQDVALRCDPISGHVSLFWYQQALGQGPEFLTYFQNEAQLDKSGLPSDRFFAERPEGSVSTLKIQRTQQEDSAVYLCASSPPVETGILDEQYFGPGTRLTVT.

In DNA form, the CDR3 reads TGTGCCAGCAGCTTAGCATTTAGCGGGGGGGCCGCAGATACGCAGTATTTT. Translated: CASSLAFSGGAADTQYF. The chain joins TRBV7-2 to TRBJ2-3, with TRBD2 identical over 11 bases. CDR3 length equals 17 residues. Trimming took 0 bases from V and 4 from J; bases not matched to a gene: 6. The germline CDR1 and CDR2 sequences are SGHTA and FQGNSA.

The CDR3 DNA reads TGTGCCACCTCCGGGTCTCTCGGGGAGCTGTTTTTT. Amino acid sequence: CATSGSLGELFF. The V call is TRBV19, the J call TRBJ2-2; D not certain. The CDR3 is 12 amino acids. Trimming left V 10 bases short and J 7 bases short, with 13 bases between. Per germline, CDR1 LNHDA and CDR2 SQIVND (reference sequence).

This clone was found many times. V usage is TRBV25-1 and J usage is TRBJ1-2; TRBD1 matches 12 bases. The V gene end was trimmed by 1 base and the J gene end by 6 bases; junction bases not matched to a gene: 3. This CDR3 spans 15 amino acids. Per the germline V gene, CDR1 is MGHDK and CDR2 is SYGVNS. The CDR3 protein is CASSEWDRGLNGYTF. The CDR3 region has the DNA TGTGCCAGCAGTGAATGGGACAGGGGGCTGAATGGCTACACCTTC.

This clone has just one count. The J gene is TRBJ1-2, the V gene TRBV18; D may be TRBD1 (6 bases). The length of the CDR3 is 13 residues. Germline lookup yields CDR1 KGHSH and CDR2 LQKENI. Trimming left V 4 bases short and J 6 bases short, with 12 bases between. CDR3 sequence: CASSLLTGNGYTF. DNA of the CDR3: TGTGCCAGCTCACTCCTAACAGGGAATGGCTACACCTTC.

This chain joins TRBV12-3 or TRBV12-4 and TRBJ2-7, with TRBD1 as a possible D gene (6 bases). The CDR3 is 13 residues long. V lost 6 bases and J lost 5, with 14 bases in between. The CDR3 DNA reads TGTGCCAGCAGAACTGGGGGCACCCACGAGCAGTACTTC. Amino acid sequence: CASRTGGTHEQYF.

This clone was detected only once. The chain carries TRBV5-1 and TRBJ2-1; 8 nucleotides match TRBD1. This CDR3 region has 15 residues. Looked up from germline, CDR1 is SGHRS and CDR2 is YFSETQ. Trimming took 0 bases from V and 7 from J; bases not matched to a gene: 6. CDR3 amino acids: CASSLATGVVNEQFF. CDR3 nucleotides: TGCGCCAGCAGCTTGGCGACAGGGGTTGTAAATGAGCAGTTCTTC.

The rearrangement joins TRBV19 to TRBJ1-6; D uncertain. The CDR3 totals 16 residues. Trimming stripped 1 base from V and 7 bases from J, with 14 bases between. Germline V gene data show CDR1 as LNHDA and CDR2 as SQIVND (reference sequence). CDR3 DNA sequence: TGTGCCAGTAGTATAGGCCTGGAGCGTACGAATTCACCCCTCCACTTT. It encodes CASSIGLERTNSPLHF.

This chain uses TRBV5-1 with TRBJ2-3; D gene uncertain. Germline V gives CDR1 SGHRS, CDR2 YFSETQ. Trimming left V 7 bases short and J 0 bases short, with 6 bases between. The CDR3 sequence is 12 residues long. The CDR3 is CASQSSTDTQYF. DNA for the CDR3: TGCGCCAGCCAGTCGAGCACAGATACGCAGTATTTT.

This clone showed up just once. V and J are TRBV5-1 and TRBJ2-3; TRBD1 matches at 11 bases. J was trimmed by 5 bases and V by 0 bases; bases with no gene match: 5. Germline CDR1 is SGHRS and CDR2 is YFSETQ. The CDR3 spans 16 residues. The CDR3 region is CASSLVGTGGIDTQYF. The CDR3 coding sequence is TGCGCCAGCAGCTTGGTTGGGACAGGGGGTATAGATACGCAGTATTTT.

V usage is TRBV15 and J usage is TRBJ1-2; D is ambiguous. V was shortened by 5 bases and J by 3 bases, with 10 bases between the two germline ends. The germline gives CDR1 LNHNV, CDR2 YYDKDF (reference sequence). This CDR3 region has 13 residues. The CDR3 region has the DNA TGTGCCACCAGCGGTCAGGCCCACTATGGCTACACCTTC. Its translation is CATSGQAHYGYTF.

This clone was seen a single time. The rearrangement uses TRBV12-3 or TRBV12-4 and TRBJ2-7, with D unclear. V was trimmed by 5 bases and J by 3 bases, leaving 5 bases between them. The CDR3 loop spans 11 amino acids. CDR3 sequence: CASSDNYEQYF. CDR3 DNA: TGTGCCAGCAGTGACAACTACGAGCAGTACTTC.

The rearrangement uses TRBV29-1 and TRBJ1-1; D might be TRBD1 (6 bases). The V gene lost 4 bases and the J gene lost 2 bases, with 11 bases spanning the gap. There are 13 residues in the CDR3. Per germline, CDR1 SQVTM and CDR2 ANQGSEA. The CDR3 reads CSVAGQLNTEAFF. The CDR3 coding sequence is TGCAGCGTTGCGGGACAACTTAACACTGAAGCTTTCTTT.

For the CDR3, the DNA is TGTGCCAGCAGCTCCTTCAGCCCCCGCGTAGGGGGGGGTCGGCTGTTTTTT. Translating it yields CASSSFSPRVGGGRLFF. This chain uses TRBV7-9 with TRBJ1-4; D is possibly TRBD1 (6 bases). Deletions cut 4 bases from V and 14 bases from J, with 29 bases between. Looked up from germline, CDR1 is SEHNR and CDR2 is FQNEAQ (reference sequence). The CDR3 length is 17 residues.

V gene TRBV30 combines with J gene TRBJ2-1, with 11 nucleotides matching TRBD2. V was clipped by 5 bases and J by 9 bases; unmatched bases: 15. CDR1 and CDR2 from the germline V gene are GTSNPN and SVGIG (reference sequence). The CDR3 length is 16 residues. CDR3 in DNA: TGTGCCTGGTCCAAATTGCGGCTAGCGGGGGGTATTGAGCAGTTCTTC. It encodes CAWSKLRLAGGIEQFF. Together with reference TRBV30 and TRBJ2-1, the CDR3 gives the full variable domain: SQTIHQWPATLVQPVGSPLSLECTVEGTSNPNLYWYRQAAGRGLQLLFYSVGIGQISSEVPQNLSASRPQDRQFILSSKKLLLSDSGFYLCAWSKLRLAGGIEQFFGPGTRLTVL.

V gene TRBV29-1 combines with J gene TRBJ2-5, with D maybe TRBD1 (6 bases). Between the trimmed V and J ends, which lost 3 bases and 5 bases, there was a span of 16 bases. The germline V gene encodes CDR1 SQVTM and CDR2 ANQGSEA. CDR3 length: 14 amino acids. In DNA form, the CDR3 reads TGCAGCGTTGATCCAGGGGAGCTGGGTGAGACCCAGTACTTC. It encodes CSVDPGELGETQYF. Using reference TRBV29-1 and TRBJ2-5 for the parts outside the CDR3, the full variable domain is SAVISQKPSRDICQRGTSLTIQCQVDSQVTMMFWYRQQPGQSLTLIATANQGSEATYESGFVIDKFPISRPNLTFSTLTVSNMSPEDSSIYLCSVDPGELGETQYFGPGTRLLVL.

This chain uses TRBV4-2 with TRBJ2-5, with 16 positions matching TRBD2. The CDR3 runs 19 residues. CDR1 and CDR2 (germline): LGHNA, YNFKEQ. After removal of 2 bases from V and 4 bases from J, the junction contained 10 bases not matched to a gene. CDR3 in DNA: TGTGCCAGCAGCCAATTACCGGGACTAGCGGGGGGGCAACGAGAGACCCAGTACTTC. It specifies CASSQLPGLAGGQRETQYF.

In this sample, this clone turned up a few times. The chain is built from TRBV5-1 and TRBJ2-2; a possible D gene is TRBD1 (5 bases). V was clipped by 2 bases and J by 0 bases, with 8 bases between them. CDR3 length equals 15 residues. CDR1 and CDR2 from the germline V gene are SGHRS and YFSETQ. As DNA, the CDR3 is TGCGCCAGCAGCTTAGACAGAACGAACACCGGGGAGCTGTTTTTT. It yields the protein CASSLDRTNTGELFF.

The chain has TRBV10-3 and TRBJ2-7, with 7 nucleotides matching TRBD2. The germline V gene has CDR1 ENHRY and CDR2 SYGVKD. This CDR3 is built from 13 residues. V lost 3 bases and J lost 5; bases outside the gene matches: 4. The CDR3 sequence is CAISEPGGNEQYF. As DNA, the CDR3 is TGTGCCATCAGTGAACCGGGGGGTAACGAGCAGTACTTC.

This chain uses TRBV9 with TRBJ2-5, with 13 bases fitting TRBD2. V gave up 2 bases and J gave up 3 bases; unmatched junction bases: 1. Per germline, CDR1 SGDLS and CDR2 YYNGEE. This CDR3 is built from 15 residues. CDR3 residues: CASSVGTSGEETQYF. The CDR3 DNA reads TGTGCCAGCAGCGTCGGGACTAGCGGGGAAGAGACCCAGTACTTC. Full variable domain (rest looked up from reference TRBV9 and TRBJ2-5): DSGVTQTPKHLITATGQRVTLRCSPRSGDLSVYWYQQSLDQGLQFLIQYYNGEERAKGNILERFSAQQFPDLHSELNLSSLELGDSALYFCASSVGTSGEETQYFGPGTRLLVL.

The V and J genes are TRBV11-2 and TRBJ1-2; TRBD1 matches 7 bases. The CDR3 is made up of 16 amino acids. CDR1 is SGHAT, CDR2 FQNNGV, per germline. V shed 1 base and J 0 bases; nucleotides not matched to a gene: 5. The CDR3 reads CASSLARDSANYGYTF. DNA for the CDR3: TGTGCCAGCAGCTTAGCCCGGGACAGCGCTAACTATGGCTACACCTTC.